These T cell receptor beta chains were read from a single sample in a study of radiotherapy plus CTLA-4 blockade in lung cancer. Some clones are missing from TCRdb's copy, which holds only in-frame ones; the method was immunoSEQ multiplex PCR. In the table there are about 39,000 clones, just under 80% of which are singletons. The sample consisted of peripheral blood, taken from a patient treated with radiotherapy plus ipilimumab. These receptors all come from a human donor with non-small cell lung cancer that progressed on radiotherapy plus ipilimumab. Both conserved end residues are part of each CDR3. A D gene is named only where the DNA matches it firmly. Only some rows state a clone size, as once, few, many or a class for expanded clones.

CDR3,DNA,J,size,D,V
CASSPPSGLSYNEQFF,TGTGCCAGCAGTCCCCCAAGCGGGCTATCCTACAATGAGCAGTTCTTC,TRBJ2-1,-,-,TRBV6-6
CASSSSGKYEQYF,TGTGCCAGCAGTTCAAGCGGGAAGTACGAGCAGTACTTC,TRBJ2-7,-,TRBD2,TRBV6-5
CASSLASGGAHNEQFF,TGCGCCAGCAGCTTGGCGTCGGGGGGGGCCCACAATGAGCAGTTCTTC,TRBJ2-1,-,TRBD2,TRBV5-1
CSATQGRTPYGYTF,TGCAGCGCTACTCAGGGGCGCACTCCCTATGGCTACACCTTC,TRBJ1-2,-,-,TRBV29-1
CASSRRDSLNEKLFF,TGTGCCAGCTCTCGCCGGGACAGCCTCAATGAAAAACTGTTTTTT,TRBJ1-4,few,TRBD1,TRBV18
CASSRTSAVGNEQFF,TGTGCCAGCAGCCGGACTAGCGCGGTGGGGAATGAGCAGTTCTTC,TRBJ2-1,-,TRBD2,TRBV7-8
CASSLDRVETQYF,TGTGCCAGTAGTTTGGACAGGGTGGAGACCCAGTACTTC,TRBJ2-5,-,TRBD1,TRBV19
CASRGGQGADEQYF,TGTGCCAGCAGAGGGGGACAGGGGGCGGACGAGCAGTACTTC,TRBJ2-7,once,TRBD1,TRBV6-1
CTSSPQSRANVLTF,TGCACCAGCAGCCCACAAAGTCGGGCCAACGTCCTGACTTTC,TRBJ2-6,-,-,TRBV1
CASSYFRGYEQYF,TGTGCCAGCAGTTACTTCAGGGGTTACGAGCAGTACTTC,TRBJ2-7,-,-,TRBV6-5
CASIRPGNTEAFF,TGCGCCAGCATCCGTCCCGGGAACACTGAAGCTTTCTTT,TRBJ1-1,once,-,TRBV23-1
CASSPMDRAPGYTF,TGTGCCAGCTCACCGATGGACAGGGCGCCAGGCTACACCTTC,TRBJ1-2,-,TRBD1,TRBV18
CASSQTGTGAYEQYF,TGCGCCAGCAGTCAAACCGGGACAGGGGCCTACGAGCAGTACTTC,TRBJ2-7,-,TRBD1,TRBV5-1
CASSPTGVDEAFF,TGCGCCAGCAGTCCGACAGGGGTGGATGAAGCTTTCTTT,TRBJ1-1,-,TRBD1,TRBV5-1
CASSLAGGTGTYGYTF,TGTGCCAGCAGCTTGGCGGGGGGGACAGGGACCTATGGCTACACCTTC,TRBJ1-2,-,TRBD1,TRBV5-6
CASSFASGAPRADTQYF,TGTGCCAGCAGCTTCGCTAGCGGGGCCCCCCGAGCAGATACGCAGTATTTT,TRBJ2-3,-,TRBD2,TRBV5-4
CASSRAGTGYEQYF,TGTGCCAGCAGCCGCGCCGGGACAGGGTACGAGCAGTACTTC,TRBJ2-7,few,TRBD1,TRBV6-5
CASSFLQGTNQPQHF,TGTGCCAGTAGTTTTCTACAGGGGACCAATCAGCCCCAGCATTTT,TRBJ1-5,-,TRBD1,TRBV19
CSVGRPPGTGPHNEQFF,TGCAGCGTTGGACGCCCGCCCGGGACAGGGCCCCACAATGAGCAGTTCTTC,TRBJ2-1,-,TRBD1,TRBV29-1
CASSAAAGEQFF,TGTGCCAGCAGTGCTGCTGCGGGGGAGCAGTTCTTC,TRBJ2-1,-,-,TRBV2
CATRSGTGGVYGYTF,TGTGCCACTCGATCGGGGACAGGGGGCGTATATGGCTACACCTTC,TRBJ1-2,-,TRBD1,TRBV28
CASSVGGDGLGELFF,TGTGCCAGCAGCGTAGGGGGGGATGGTCTCGGGGAGCTGTTTTTT,TRBJ2-2,-,-,TRBV9
CASSPGGLIQETQYF,TGTGCCAGCAGCCCTGGGGGCCTAATCCAAGAGACCCAGTACTTC,TRBJ2-5,few,-,TRBV7-2
CASSLDQGTTREAFF,TGTGCCAGCAGCTTAGATCAGGGAACGACAAGGGAAGCTTTCTTT,TRBJ1-1,few,-,TRBV7-2
CASSLDRGYEQYF,TGTGCCAGCAGTCTGGACAGGGGCTACGAGCAGTACTTC,TRBJ2-7,-,TRBD1,TRBV2
CASIWDRPNTEAFF,TGTGCCAGCATTTGGGACAGGCCGAACACTGAAGCTTTCTTT,TRBJ1-1,-,TRBD1,TRBV6-1
CASSLGWGGGASDTQYF,TGTGCCAGCAGCTTAGGTTGGGGCGGGGGGGCCTCAGATACGCAGTATTTT,TRBJ2-3,-,TRBD2,TRBV7-2
CASSPTQGSGNTIYF,TGTGCCAGCAGCCCGACACAGGGCTCTGGAAACACCATATATTTT,TRBJ1-3,few,-,TRBV9
CASSFGTANSPLHF,TGTGCCAGCAGCTTCGGGACAGCAAATTCACCCCTCCACTTT,TRBJ1-6,-,TRBD1,TRBV7-9
CASAGTGMSGNTIYF,TGTGCTAGTGCCGGGACAGGGATGTCTGGAAACACCATATATTTT,TRBJ1-3,few,TRBD1,TRBV12-5
CAISESGGGDNSPLHF,TGTGCCATCAGTGAGTCGGGGGGGGGAGATAATTCACCCCTCCACTTT,TRBJ1-6,-,-,TRBV10-3
CASSQDWPGLTYEQYF,TGCGCCAGCAGCCAAGATTGGCCAGGGCTTACCTACGAGCAGTACTTC,TRBJ2-7,-,-,TRBV4-1
CASSPPNNMNTEAFF,TGTGCCAGCTCACCACCGAACAATATGAACACTGAAGCTTTCTTT,TRBJ1-1,-,-,TRBV18
CASKLTENQPQHF,TGTGCCAGTAAACTTACAGAAAATCAGCCCCAGCATTTT,TRBJ1-5,-,-,TRBV19
CASSPDRMNTEAFF,TGTGCCAGCAGCCCCGACAGGATGAACACTGAAGCTTTCTTT,TRBJ1-1,-,-,TRBV11-3
CASSPSGGTNEKLFF,TGTGCCAGCAGCCCCTCAGGGGGGACTAATGAAAAACTGTTTTTT,TRBJ1-4,-,TRBD1,TRBV7-2
CASGLGIAQETQYF,TGTGCTAGTGGTTTGGGGATAGCCCAAGAGACCCAGTACTTC,TRBJ2-5,-,-,TRBV12-5
CASSSPRGGIFSSYNEQFF,TGTGCCAGCAGCTCCCCGCGCGGGGGGATTTTTAGCTCCTACAATGAGCAGTTCTTC,TRBJ2-1,-,TRBD2,TRBV13
CASSQDGLAGPGETQYF,TGTGCCAGCAGCCAAGATGGGCTAGCGGGGCCGGGGGAGACCCAGTACTTC,TRBJ2-5,-,TRBD2,TRBV13
CASSLGGQAGTDTQYF,TGTGCCAGCAGCCTAGGTGGACAGGCGGGCACAGATACGCAGTATTTT,TRBJ2-3,-,TRBD1,TRBV11-3
CASSEGQGYDQPQHF,TGTGCCAGCAGCGAGGGACAGGGGTACGATCAGCCCCAGCATTTT,TRBJ1-5,-,TRBD1,TRBV9